The source of this T cell receptor beta chain is a study of shared clonotypes between healthy human individuals. General study points: Represented genetic and exposure-history diversity was restricted by having few donors. When naive CD4 clonotypes were compared across a handful of donors, around 5% were shared. Compared with clonotypes that all four donors shared, non-shared clonotypes had lower generation probabilities.

This clone has at least ten counts. As yet, its antigen is unknown. The length of the CDR3 is 14 residues. Germline CDR1 is SQVTM and CDR2 is ANQGSEA. V was cut by 4 bases and J by 0 bases, with 13 bases left in between. An even split of each subset's genomic DNA across several immunoSEQ plates was performed. Libraries were prepared by immunoSEQ multiplex PCR; TCRdb keeps only in-frame clonotypes and omits some of them. The table lists nearly 1,000,000 clones, roughly 72% of them singletons. This chain links TRBV29-1 with TRBJ2-7, with D perhaps matching TRBD1 or TRBD2 (5 bases each). Sequencing used memory CD4+ T cells sorted from blood. Sample subset: CD45RA-negative fraction. The sequence was obtained from a man between 18 and 35 years old in good health. The CDR3 spells CSVAGSTPSYEQYF. The CDR3 DNA reads as TGCAGCGTTGCAGGGAGTACCCCCTCCTACGAGCAGTACTTC.